These T cell receptor beta chains were read from a single sample in a study of CD8+ T cells in alopecia areata. TCRdb keeps only in-frame clones here, not all; method: immunoSEQ multiplex PCR. The sample has 90,000 to 120,000 clones; approximately 50% are singletons. Sequencing was carried out using NKG2D-low CD8+ T cells sorted from blood. Receptor source: a human donor with alopecia areata. Each CDR3 is given with its conserved first and last residue. The D gene is left open where the match is weak. Rows give clone size only sometimes, using once, few, many, or a class for an expanded clone.

15	-	TRBJ2-1	TRBV7-8	few	CASSLASGTYNEQFF	TGTGCCAGCAGCTTAGCTAGCGGAACTTACAATGAGCAGTTCTTC
15	-	TRBJ2-1	TRBV9	-	CASSEPPVGPDEQFF	TGTGCCAGCAGCGAGCCCCCAGTAGGCCCCGATGAGCAGTTCTTC
13	-	TRBJ1-1	TRBV5-6	-	CASSLGGSPEAFF	TGTGCCAGCAGCTTGGGTGGGTCGCCTGAAGCTTTCTTT
16	TRBD2	TRBJ2-1	TRBV7-8	once	CASSLVGTSGNNEQFF	TGTGCCAGCAGCTTAGTCGGGACTAGCGGCAACAATGAGCAGTTCTTC
12	-	TRBJ1-1	TRBV29-1	-	CSEGGMNTEAFF	TGCAGCGAAGGAGGGATGAACACTGAAGCTTTCTTT
19	-	TRBJ2-7	TRBV4-1	-	CASSQDRGQSPGASNEQYF	TGCGCCAGCAGCCAAGATCGGGGACAAAGTCCGGGTGCCTCAAACGAGCAGTACTTC
14	-	TRBJ1-1	TRBV27	-	CASTPGGLGTEAFF	TGTGCCAGCACTCCCGGGGGCTTAGGCACTGAAGCTTTCTTT
17	TRBD1	TRBJ2-5	TRBV7-6	-	CASSFGGTGPLGGTQYF	TGTGCCAGCAGCTTTGGAGGGACAGGGCCGCTGGGGGGGACCCAGTACTTC
17	-	TRBJ1-5	TRBV5-1	-	CASRSVSSPPSNQPQHF	TGCGCCAGCAGGTCAGTCTCCTCGCCGCCGAGCAATCAGCCCCAGCATTTT
15	-	TRBJ2-7	TRBV5-1	-	CASSLTGSPNHEQYF	TGCGCCAGCAGCCTCACCGGGTCACCGAACCACGAGCAGTACTTC
10	-	TRBJ2-5	TRBV2	-	CASRGRTQYF	TGTGCCAGCAGGGGGCGGACCCAGTACTTC
13	TRBD1	TRBJ1-2	TRBV29-1	-	CSSRDRGPSGYTF	TGCAGCTCCCGGGACAGGGGGCCGTCAGGCTACACCTTC
17	-	TRBJ2-1	TRBV10-3	-	CAISESSLVGTNNEQFF	TGTGCCATCAGTGAGTCGAGTTTGGTGGGAACCAACAATGAGCAGTTCTTC
14	-	TRBJ2-7	TRBV5-6	-	CASSLGAGRYEQYF	TGTGCCAGCAGCTTGGGGGCAGGCCGCTACGAGCAGTACTTC
16	-	TRBJ2-4	TRBV14	few	CASSQDDRGMENIQYF	TGTGCCAGCAGCCAAGACGATAGGGGCATGGAAAACATTCAGTACTTC
14	-	TRBJ1-5	TRBV28	few	CASSPGIENQPQHF	TGTGCCAGCAGTCCCGGGATTGAGAATCAGCCCCAGCATTTT
15	-	TRBJ2-1	TRBV7-9	-	CASSFGGPGYNEQFF	TGTGCCAGCAGCTTCGGGGGGCCCGGCTACAATGAGCAGTTCTTC